These 8 T cell receptor beta chains were all obtained from the same sample, sequenced in a study of identical twins listed by TCRdb under 2016. Library prep was done by 5' RACE. TCRdb names Illumina HiSeq 2000 as the instrument used. The public reads were run again by TCRdb, first through fastp at Q25 and then through MiXCR, and only productive beta chains were kept. Every distinct CDR3 protein forms one entry, paired with its most common genes and DNA. This sample holds approximately 230,000 distinct CDR3 sequences; 6.5% to 8% were observed only once. About 14% of the sample goes to the ten largest clones. These records were also assigned to another study, of T cells expressing NK-cell markers.

Sequencing used CD8+ T cells sorted from blood. These TCRs come from a woman aged 18-35 years in good health.

V is TRBV14 and J is TRBJ2-1; 9 bases align to TRBD1. Trimming took 4 bases from V and 5 from J; bases not matched to a gene: 9. Germline CDR1 reads SGHDN; CDR2 reads FVKESK. The length of the CDR3 is 16 residues. The DNA for the CDR3 is TGTGCCAGCAGCCTTATCCGGGACAGGGTGGACAATGAGCAGTTCTTC. Its translation is CASSLIRDRVDNEQFF.

This clonotype was recorded many times. The chain carries TRBV9 and TRBJ2-1, with TRBD2 identical over 13 bases. CDR1 is SGDLS, CDR2 YYNGEE, per germline. The CDR3 is 17 amino acids. V was pared by 1 base and J by 8 bases, with 9 bases of the junction left unmatched. CDR3 residues: CASSVSPGLAGSHEQFF. CDR3 bases: TGTGCCAGCAGCGTATCTCCGGGACTAGCGGGAAGTCATGAGCAGTTCTTC.

This clonotype was recorded at least ten times. The chain has TRBV5-1 and TRBJ2-6, with D possibly matching TRBD1 (6 bases). V lost 1 base, J lost 1 base, and 18 bases lay in between. CDR3 length equals 19 residues. Germline values: CDR1 SGHRS, CDR2 YFSETQ. This CDR3 reads CASSLKATGPHSGANVLTF. The CDR3 DNA is TGCGCCAGCAGCTTGAAGGCTACAGGGCCACATTCTGGGGCCAACGTCCTGACTTTC. The full variable domain, in which reference TRBV5-1 and TRBJ2-6 provide the parts outside the CDR3, is KAGVTQTPRYLIKTRGQQVTLSCSPISGHRSVSWYQQTPGQGLQFLFEYFSETQRNKGNFPGRFSGRQFSNSRSEMNVSTLELGDSALYLCASSLKATGPHSGANVLTFGAGSRLTVL.

This clonotype was seen repeatedly, ten times or more. V is TRBV7-2 and J is TRBJ2-7; a weak D match, TRBD1 (5 bases). Germline CDR1 SGHTA, CDR2 FQGNSA. The V end was cut by 4 bases, the J end by 6 bases, with 16 bases between. This CDR3 region has 14 residues. The CDR3 DNA reads TGTGCCAGCAGCTCCACTACGGTAGGGGTCGAGCAGTACTTC. This codes for CASSSTTVGVEQYF.

At least ten counts were recorded for this clonotype. CDR3 region: CASSPRTGFRFELFF. The CDR3 DNA reads TGTGCCAGCAGCCCCCGGACAGGATTCCGTTTCGAACTGTTTTTT. The gene calls are TRBV3-1 and TRBJ1-4; TRBD1 aligns across 7 bases. The CDR3 consists of 15 residues. Germline V lookup: CDR1 LGHDT, CDR2 YNNKEL (reference sequence). V lost 4 bases, J lost 12 bases, and 14 bases stayed unmatched.

This clonotype has a handful of counts. The chain combines TRBV7-9 with TRBJ1-2, with 9 bases aligning to TRBD1. V lost 4 bases to trimming and J lost 4 bases; unmatched junction nucleotides: 1. This CDR3 comprises 13 residues. Germline values: CDR1 SEHNR, CDR2 FQNEAQ (reference sequence). The CDR3 protein is CASSWDRAYGYTF. The CDR3 DNA reads as TGTGCCAGCAGCTGGGACAGGGCCTATGGCTACACCTTC.

V usage is TRBV5-5 and J usage is TRBJ2-7, with a tentative D call TRBD2 (6 bases). This CDR3 contains 15 residues. Germline values: CDR1 SGHKS, CDR2 YYEKEE (reference sequence). V was cut by 2 bases and J by 3 bases, with 15 bases left in between. The CDR3 DNA sequence: TGTGCCAGCAGCTTCCGGAGGGACCCGGACTACGAGCAGTACTTC. It translates to CASSFRRDPDYEQYF.

With regard to this clonotype: A much larger clonotype is one base distant, so this may be a read error. The rearrangement uses TRBV4-1 and TRBJ2-7; D is possibly TRBD1 or TRBD2 (5 bases each). This CDR3 is built from 14 residues. Trimming stripped 5 bases from V and 2 bases from J, with 13 bases between. Germline values: CDR1 MGHRA, CDR2 YSYEKL. In nucleotides, the CDR3 is TGCGCCAGCAGCTCCCGGGACGGAGCCTACGAGCAGTACTTC. This gives the protein CASSSRDGAYEQYF.